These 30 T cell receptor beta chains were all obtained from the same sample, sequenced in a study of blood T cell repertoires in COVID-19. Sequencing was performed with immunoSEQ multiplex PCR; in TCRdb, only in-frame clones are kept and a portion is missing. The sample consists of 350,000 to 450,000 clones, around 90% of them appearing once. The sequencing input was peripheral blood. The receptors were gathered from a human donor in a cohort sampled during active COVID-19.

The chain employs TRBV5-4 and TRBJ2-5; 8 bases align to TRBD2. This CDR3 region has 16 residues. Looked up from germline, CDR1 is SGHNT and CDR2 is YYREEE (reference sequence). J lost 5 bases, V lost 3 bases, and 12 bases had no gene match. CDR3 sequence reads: CASSYRSGGGRETQYF. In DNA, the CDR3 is TGTGCCAGCAGCTACAGATCGGGGGGGGGCCGGGAGACCCAGTACTTC.

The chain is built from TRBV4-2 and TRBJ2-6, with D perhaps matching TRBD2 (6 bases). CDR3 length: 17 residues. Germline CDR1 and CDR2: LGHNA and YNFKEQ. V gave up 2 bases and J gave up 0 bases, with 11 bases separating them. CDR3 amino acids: CASSQMRGASGANVLTF. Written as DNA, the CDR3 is TGTGCCAGCAGCCAAATGCGGGGAGCCTCTGGGGCCAACGTCCTGACTTTC.

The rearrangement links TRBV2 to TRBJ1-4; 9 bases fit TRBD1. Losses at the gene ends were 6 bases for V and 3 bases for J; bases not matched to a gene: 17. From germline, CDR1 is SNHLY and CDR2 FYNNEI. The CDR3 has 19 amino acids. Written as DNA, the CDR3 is TGTGCCAGCAGGGGCCCGGGACAGGGCCCGGGAAGAGCTAATGAAAAACTGTTTTTT. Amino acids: CASRGPGQGPGRANEKLFF.

CDR3 coding DNA: TGTGCCAGCAGCTTCACAGGGTTGGGGGAGACCCAGTACTTC. Amino acids: CASSFTGLGETQYF. The chain links TRBV7-8 to TRBJ2-5; D is possibly TRBD1 (6 bases). Germline V gene lookup returns CDR1 SGHVS and CDR2 FQNEAQ. The CDR3 is 14 amino acids. V gave up 3 bases and J gave up 5 bases, with 13 bases separating them. Supplemented by reference TRBV7-8 and TRBJ2-5, the full variable domain reads GAGVSQSPRYKVAKRGQDVALRCDPISGHVSLFWYQQALGQGPEFLTYFQNEAQLDKSGLPSDRFFAERPEGSVSTLKIQRTQQEDSAVYLCASSFTGLGETQYFGPGTRLLVL.

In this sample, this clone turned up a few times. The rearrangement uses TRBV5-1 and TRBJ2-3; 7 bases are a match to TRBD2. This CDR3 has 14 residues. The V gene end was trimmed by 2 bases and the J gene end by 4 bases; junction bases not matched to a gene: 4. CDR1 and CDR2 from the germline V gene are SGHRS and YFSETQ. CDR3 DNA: TGCGCCAGCAGCTTCGGGGCGGGAGCAGATACGCAGTATTTT. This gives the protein CASSFGAGADTQYF.

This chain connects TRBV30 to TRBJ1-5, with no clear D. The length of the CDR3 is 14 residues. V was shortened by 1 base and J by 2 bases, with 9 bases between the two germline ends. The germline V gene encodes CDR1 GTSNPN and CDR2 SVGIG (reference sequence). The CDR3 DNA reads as TGTGCCTGGAGTGCGGGGAATGGCAATCAGCCCCAGCATTTT. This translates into CAWSAGNGNQPQHF.

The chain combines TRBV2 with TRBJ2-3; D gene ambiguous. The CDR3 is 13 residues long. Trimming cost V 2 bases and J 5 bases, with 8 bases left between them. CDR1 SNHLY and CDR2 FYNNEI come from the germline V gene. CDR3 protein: CASSELDGDTQYF. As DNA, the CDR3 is TGTGCCAGCAGTGAACTAGACGGAGATACGCAGTATTTT.

This chain's CDR3 is CASSSQLQETQYF. CDR3 DNA: TGTGCCAGCAGTTCACAGTTACAAGAGACCCAGTACTTC. The chain combines TRBV12-3 or TRBV12-4 with TRBJ2-5; D unresolved. Deletions cut 4 bases from V and 2 bases from J, with 8 bases between. The CDR3 has 13 amino acids.

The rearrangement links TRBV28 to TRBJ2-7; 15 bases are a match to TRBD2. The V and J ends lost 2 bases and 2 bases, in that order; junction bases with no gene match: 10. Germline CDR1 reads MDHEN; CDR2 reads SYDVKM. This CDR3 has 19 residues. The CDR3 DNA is TGTGCCAGCAGTTTACGGGCGGGACTAGCGGGAGGAATAACCTACGAGCAGTACTTC. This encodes CASSLRAGLAGGITYEQYF.

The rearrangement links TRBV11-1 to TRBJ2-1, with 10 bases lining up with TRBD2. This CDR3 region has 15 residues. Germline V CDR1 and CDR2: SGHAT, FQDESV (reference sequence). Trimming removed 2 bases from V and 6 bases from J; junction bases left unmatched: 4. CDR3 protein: CASSLLAGDANEQFF. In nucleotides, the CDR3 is TGTGCCAGCAGCTTACTAGCGGGAGATGCCAATGAGCAGTTCTTC.

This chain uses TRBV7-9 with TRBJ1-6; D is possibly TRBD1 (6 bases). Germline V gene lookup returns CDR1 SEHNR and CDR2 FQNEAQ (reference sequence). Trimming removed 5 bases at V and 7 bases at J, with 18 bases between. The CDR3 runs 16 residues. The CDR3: CASSKGGNRENSPLHF. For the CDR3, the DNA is TGTGCCAGCAGCAAGGGGGGGAACAGGGAGAATTCACCCCTCCACTTT.

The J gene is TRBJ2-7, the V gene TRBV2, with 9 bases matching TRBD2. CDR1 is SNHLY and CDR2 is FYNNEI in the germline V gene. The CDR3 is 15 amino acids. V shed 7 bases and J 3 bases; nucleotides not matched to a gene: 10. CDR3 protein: CASTPLPAGGYEQYF. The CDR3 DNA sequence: TGTGCCAGCACACCCCTCCCAGCGGGAGGCTACGAGCAGTACTTC.

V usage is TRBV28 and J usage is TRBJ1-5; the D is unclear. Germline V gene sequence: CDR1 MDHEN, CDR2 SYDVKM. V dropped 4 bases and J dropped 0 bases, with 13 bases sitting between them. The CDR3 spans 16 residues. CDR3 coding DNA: TGTGCCAGCAGTTCAACGGGATATAATAGCAATCAGCCCCAGCATTTT. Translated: CASSSTGYNSNQPQHF.

The CDR3 is CASSKDRGHAGELFF. CDR3 nucleotide sequence: TGTGCCAGCAGTAAGGACAGGGGGCACGCCGGGGAGCTGTTTTTT. This chain links TRBV6-5 with TRBJ2-2; 11 bases line up with TRBD1. V shed 5 bases, J shed 6 bases, and the junction held 5 bases outside the gene matches. The CDR3 covers 15 residues. Germline CDR1 is MNHEY and CDR2 is SVGAGI.

The CDR3 here is CASSFNPPGGSPISPLHF. The CDR3 DNA reads TGTGCCAGCAGCTTTAACCCCCCCGGGGGATCTCCAATTTCACCCCTCCACTTT. The chain recombines TRBV7-6 with TRBJ1-6, with D maybe TRBD1 (5 bases). Trimming took 3 bases from V and 9 from J, leaving 24 bases between them. Germline CDR1 and CDR2: SGHVS and FNYEAQ. There are 18 residues in the CDR3.

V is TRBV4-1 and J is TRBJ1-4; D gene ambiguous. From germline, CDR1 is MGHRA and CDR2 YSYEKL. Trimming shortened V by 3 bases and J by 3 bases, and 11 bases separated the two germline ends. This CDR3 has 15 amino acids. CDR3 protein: CASSHWSGANEKLFF. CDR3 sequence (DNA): TGCGCCAGCAGCCATTGGTCAGGCGCTAATGAAAAACTGTTTTTT.

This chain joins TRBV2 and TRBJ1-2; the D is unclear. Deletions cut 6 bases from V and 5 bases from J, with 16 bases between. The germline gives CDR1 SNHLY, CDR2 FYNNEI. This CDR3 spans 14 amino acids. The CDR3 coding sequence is TGTGCCAGCAGGGTACCGGGAGGGTATTATGGCTACACCTTC. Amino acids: CASRVPGGYYGYTF.

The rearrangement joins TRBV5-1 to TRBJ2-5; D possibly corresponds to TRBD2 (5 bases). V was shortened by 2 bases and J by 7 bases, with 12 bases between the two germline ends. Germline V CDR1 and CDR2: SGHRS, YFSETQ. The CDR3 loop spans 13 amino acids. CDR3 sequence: CASSFSQAGTQYF. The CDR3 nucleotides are TGCGCCAGCAGCTTCAGCCAGGCGGGGACCCAGTACTTC.

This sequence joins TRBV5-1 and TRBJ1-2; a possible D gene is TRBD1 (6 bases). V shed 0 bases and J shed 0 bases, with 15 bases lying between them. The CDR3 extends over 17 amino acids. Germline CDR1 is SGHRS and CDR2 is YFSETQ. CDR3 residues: CASSLAEPGGPNYGYTF. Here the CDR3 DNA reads TGCGCCAGCAGCTTGGCTGAACCGGGGGGGCCTAACTATGGCTACACCTTC.

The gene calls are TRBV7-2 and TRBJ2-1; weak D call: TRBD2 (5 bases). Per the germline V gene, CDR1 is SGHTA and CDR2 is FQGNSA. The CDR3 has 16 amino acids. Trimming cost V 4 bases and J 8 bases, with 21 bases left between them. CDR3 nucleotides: TGTGCCAGCAGCTCAACCGGAGCTAGCCCGCGCCATGAGCAGTTCTTC. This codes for CASSSTGASPRHEQFF. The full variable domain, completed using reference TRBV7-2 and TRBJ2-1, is GAGVSQSPSNKVTEKGKDVELRCDPISGHTALYWYRQSLGQGLEFLIYFQGNSAPDKSGLPSDRFSAERTGGSVSTLTIQRTQQEDSAVYLCASSSTGASPRHEQFFGPGTRLTVL.

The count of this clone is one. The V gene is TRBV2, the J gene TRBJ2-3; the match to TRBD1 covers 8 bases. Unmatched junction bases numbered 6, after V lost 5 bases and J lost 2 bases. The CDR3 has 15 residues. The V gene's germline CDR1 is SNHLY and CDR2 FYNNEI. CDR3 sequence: CASSTDRGDTDTQYF. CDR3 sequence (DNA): TGTGCCAGCAGTACAGACAGGGGAGACACAGATACGCAGTATTTT.

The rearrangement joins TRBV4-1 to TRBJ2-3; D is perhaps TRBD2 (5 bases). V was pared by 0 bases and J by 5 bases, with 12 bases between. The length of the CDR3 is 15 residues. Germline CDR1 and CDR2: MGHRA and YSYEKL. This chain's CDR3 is CASSQDDGERDTQYF. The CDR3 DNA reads TGCGCCAGCAGCCAAGATGACGGGGAGAGAGATACGCAGTATTTT.

The CDR3 bases are TGTGCCAGTAGTATTGGCAAGAACACTGAAGCTTTCTTT. Its translation is CASSIGKNTEAFF. J is TRBJ1-1 and V is TRBV19; D gene uncertain. The ends were cut back, 3 bases at V and 1 base at J, with 6 bases in the middle. The CDR3 is 13 amino acids. Germline V gene lookup returns CDR1 LNHDA and CDR2 SQIVND (reference sequence).

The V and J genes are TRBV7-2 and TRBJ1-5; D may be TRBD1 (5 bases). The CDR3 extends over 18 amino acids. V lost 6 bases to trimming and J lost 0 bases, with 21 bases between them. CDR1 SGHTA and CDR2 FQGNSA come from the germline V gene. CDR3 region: CASSSPWGNQHSNQPQHF. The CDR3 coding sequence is TGTGCCAGCAGTTCACCTTGGGGCAACCAACATAGCAATCAGCCCCAGCATTTT.

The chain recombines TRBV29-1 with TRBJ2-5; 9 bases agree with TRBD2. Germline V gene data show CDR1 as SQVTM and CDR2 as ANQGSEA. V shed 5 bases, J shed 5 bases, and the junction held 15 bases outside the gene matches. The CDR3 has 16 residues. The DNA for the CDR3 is TGCAGCGTTTATGTGGCGGGGGGGACCCCTGGGGAGACCCAGTACTTC. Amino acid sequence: CSVYVAGGTPGETQYF.

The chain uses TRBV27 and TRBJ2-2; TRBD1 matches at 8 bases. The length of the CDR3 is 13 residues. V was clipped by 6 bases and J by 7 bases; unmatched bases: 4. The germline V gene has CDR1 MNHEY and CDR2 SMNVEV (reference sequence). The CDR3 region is CASRTGEVGELFF. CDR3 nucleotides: TGTGCCAGCAGGACAGGGGAGGTCGGGGAGCTGTTTTTT.

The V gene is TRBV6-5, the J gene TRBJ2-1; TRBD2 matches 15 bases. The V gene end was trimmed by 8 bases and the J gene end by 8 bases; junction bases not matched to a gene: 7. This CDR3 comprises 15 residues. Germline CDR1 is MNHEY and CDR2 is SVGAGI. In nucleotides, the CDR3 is TGTGCCAGCTCAGAAGGACTAGCGGGAGGGGATGAGCAGTTCTTC. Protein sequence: CASSEGLAGGDEQFF.

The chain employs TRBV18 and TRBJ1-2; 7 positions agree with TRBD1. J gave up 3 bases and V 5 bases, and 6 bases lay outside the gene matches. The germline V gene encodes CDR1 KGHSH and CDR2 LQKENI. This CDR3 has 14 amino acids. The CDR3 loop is CASSTTGIDYGYTF. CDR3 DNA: TGTGCCAGCTCAACGACAGGGATCGACTATGGCTACACCTTC.

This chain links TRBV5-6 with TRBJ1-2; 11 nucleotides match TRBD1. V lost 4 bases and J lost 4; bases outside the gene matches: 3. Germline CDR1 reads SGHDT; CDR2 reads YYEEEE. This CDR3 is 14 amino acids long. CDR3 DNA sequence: TGTGCCAGCAGCATGGACAGGGGGCCCTATGGCTACACCTTC. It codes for CASSMDRGPYGYTF.

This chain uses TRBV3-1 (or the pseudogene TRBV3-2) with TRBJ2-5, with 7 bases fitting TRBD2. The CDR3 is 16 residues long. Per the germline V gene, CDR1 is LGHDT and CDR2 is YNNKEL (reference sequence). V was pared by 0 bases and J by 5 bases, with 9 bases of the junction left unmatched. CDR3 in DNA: TGTGCCAGCAGCCAAGATCAGTGGGGGGAGGGGGAGACCCAGTACTTC. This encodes CASSQDQWGEGETQYF.